This TCR beta chain was sequenced during a study of shared clonotypes between healthy human individuals. Germline-derived CDR1 and CDR2 are SGHRS and YFSETQ. The V gene lost 4 bases and the J gene lost 0 bases, with 23 bases spanning the gap. This CDR3 contains 18 residues. Sorted subsets were amplified in replicate PCRs using 200 to 250 ng DNA, 30,000 to 35,000 T cell genomes. TCRdb keeps only in-frame clones here, not all; method: immunoSEQ multiplex PCR. The data hold approximately 1,000,000 clones, with roughly 80% observed a single time. Sequenced: memory CD4+ T cells from PBMCs. Specified subset: CD45RA-negative fraction. The rearrangement uses TRBV5-1 and TRBJ2-7; tentative D call: TRBD1 (5 bases). This TCR was sampled from a man aged 18 to 29 in good health. Some clones in this sample may be carry-over from other donors' samples. This CDR3 is CASSPLGKGSTASYEQYF. Here the CDR3 DNA reads TGCGCCAGCAGCCCTCTCGGAAAAGGATCGACAGCCTCCTACGAGCAGTACTTC.